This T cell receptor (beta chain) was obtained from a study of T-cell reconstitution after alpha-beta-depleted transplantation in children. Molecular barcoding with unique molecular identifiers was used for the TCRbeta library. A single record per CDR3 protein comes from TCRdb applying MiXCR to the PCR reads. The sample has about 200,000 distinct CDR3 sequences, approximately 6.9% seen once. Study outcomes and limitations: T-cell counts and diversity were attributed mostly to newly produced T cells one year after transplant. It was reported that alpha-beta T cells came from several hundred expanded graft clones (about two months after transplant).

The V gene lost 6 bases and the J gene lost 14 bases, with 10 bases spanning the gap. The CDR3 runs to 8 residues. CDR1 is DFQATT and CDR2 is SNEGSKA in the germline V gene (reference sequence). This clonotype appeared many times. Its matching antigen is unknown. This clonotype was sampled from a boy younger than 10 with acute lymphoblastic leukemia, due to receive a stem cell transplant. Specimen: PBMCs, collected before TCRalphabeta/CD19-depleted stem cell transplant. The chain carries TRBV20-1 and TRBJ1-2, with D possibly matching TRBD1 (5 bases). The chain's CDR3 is CSAGGETF. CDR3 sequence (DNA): TGCAGTGCAGGAGGGGAAACCTTC.